The present T cell receptor (beta chain) was sequenced within a study of OX40 agonist ivuxolimab in advanced cancers. Measured with immunoSEQ multiplex PCR; TCRdb has only the in-frame clones, and not every one. Altogether 65,000 to 75,000 clones are present, around nine tenths being singletons, with the ten largest covering roughly 1%. CDR3 length equals 15 residues. Germline V gene sequence: CDR1 SEHNR, CDR2 FQNEAQ (reference sequence). Trimming took off 1 base at V and 1 base at J, with 8 bases between the two ends. The specimen was CD4+ or CD8+ T cells sorted from blood, collected in a trial of the OX40 agonist ivuxolimab. The rearrangement links TRBV7-9 to TRBJ2-1, with a tentative D call TRBD2 (6 bases). The TCR comes from an adult with an advanced solid tumor such as melanoma, head and neck, liver or kidney cancer. CDR3 nucleotide sequence: TGTGCCAGCAGCTTAGTCGGGGGATCCTACAATGAGCAGTTCTTC. It codes for CASSLVGGSYNEQFF.